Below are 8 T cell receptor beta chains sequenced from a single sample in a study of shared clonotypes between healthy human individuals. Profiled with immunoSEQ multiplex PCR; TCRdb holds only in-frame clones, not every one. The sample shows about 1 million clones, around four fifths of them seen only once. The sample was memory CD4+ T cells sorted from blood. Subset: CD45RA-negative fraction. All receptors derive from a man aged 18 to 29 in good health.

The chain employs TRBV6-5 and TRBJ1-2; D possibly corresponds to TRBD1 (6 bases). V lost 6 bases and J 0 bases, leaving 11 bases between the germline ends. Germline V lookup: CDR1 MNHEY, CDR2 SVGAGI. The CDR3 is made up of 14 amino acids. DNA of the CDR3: TGTGCCAGCAGAAATGGACAGTCTAACTATGGCTACACCTTC. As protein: CASRNGQSNYGYTF.

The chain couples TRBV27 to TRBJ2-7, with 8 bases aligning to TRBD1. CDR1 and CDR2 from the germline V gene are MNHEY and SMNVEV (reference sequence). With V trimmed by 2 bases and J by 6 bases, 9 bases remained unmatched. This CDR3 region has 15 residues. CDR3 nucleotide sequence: TGTGCCAGCAGTTTAGGAGGGACAGGTGTAGGCGAGCAGTACTTC. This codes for CASSLGGTGVGEQYF.

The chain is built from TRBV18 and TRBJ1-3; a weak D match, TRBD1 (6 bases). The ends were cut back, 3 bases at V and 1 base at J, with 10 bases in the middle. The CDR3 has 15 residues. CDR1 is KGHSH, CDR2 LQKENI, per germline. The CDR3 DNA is TGTGCCAGCTCACCTAACAGGGAGTCTGGAAACACCATATATTTT. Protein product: CASSPNRESGNTIYF.

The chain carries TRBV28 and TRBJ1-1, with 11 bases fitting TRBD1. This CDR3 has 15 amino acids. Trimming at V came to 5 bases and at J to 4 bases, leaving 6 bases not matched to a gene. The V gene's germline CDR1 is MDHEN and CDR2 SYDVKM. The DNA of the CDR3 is TGTGCCAGCAGTCCCCGGGACAGGGGGTCCACTGAAGCTTTCTTT. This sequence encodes CASSPRDRGSTEAFF.

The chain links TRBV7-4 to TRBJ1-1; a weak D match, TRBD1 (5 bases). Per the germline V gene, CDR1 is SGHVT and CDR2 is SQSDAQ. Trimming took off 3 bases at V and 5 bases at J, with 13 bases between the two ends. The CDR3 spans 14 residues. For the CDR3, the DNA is TGTGCCAGCAGCTTCGAAGGGGTGGGGACTGAAGCTTTCTTT. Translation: CASSFEGVGTEAFF. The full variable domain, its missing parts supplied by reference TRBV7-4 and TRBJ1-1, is GAGVSQSPRYKVAKRGRDVALRCDSISGHVTLYWYRQTLGQGSEVLTYSQSDAQRDKSGRPSGRFSAERPERSVSTLKIQRTEQGDSAVYLCASSFEGVGTEAFFGQGTRLTVV.

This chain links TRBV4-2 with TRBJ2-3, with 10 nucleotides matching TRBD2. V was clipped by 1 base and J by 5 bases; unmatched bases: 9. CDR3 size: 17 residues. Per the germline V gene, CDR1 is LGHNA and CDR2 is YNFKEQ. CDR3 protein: CASSQGVSGGQGDTQYF. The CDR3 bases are TGTGCCAGCAGCCAAGGAGTTAGCGGGGGGCAGGGAGATACGCAGTATTTT.

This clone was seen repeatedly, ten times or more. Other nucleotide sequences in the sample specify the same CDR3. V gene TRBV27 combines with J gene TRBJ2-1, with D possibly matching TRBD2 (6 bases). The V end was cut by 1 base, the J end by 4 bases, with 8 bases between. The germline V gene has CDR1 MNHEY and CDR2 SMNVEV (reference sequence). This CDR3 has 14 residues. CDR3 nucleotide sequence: TGTGCCAGCAGTTTATACGGGGGATACAATGAGCAGTTCTTC. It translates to CASSLYGGYNEQFF.

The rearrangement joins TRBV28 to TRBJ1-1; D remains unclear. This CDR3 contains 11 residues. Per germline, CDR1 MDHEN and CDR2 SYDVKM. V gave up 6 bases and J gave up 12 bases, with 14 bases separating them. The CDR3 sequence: CASSPGRGPFF. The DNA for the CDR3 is TGTGCCAGCAGCCCGGGCCGGGGTCCTTTCTTT. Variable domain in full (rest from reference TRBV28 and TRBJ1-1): DVKVTQSSRYLVKRTGEKVFLECVQDMDHENMFWYRQDPGLGLRLIYFSYDVKMKEKGDIPEGYSVSREKKERFSLILESASTNQTSMYLCASSPGRGPFFGQGTRLTVV.